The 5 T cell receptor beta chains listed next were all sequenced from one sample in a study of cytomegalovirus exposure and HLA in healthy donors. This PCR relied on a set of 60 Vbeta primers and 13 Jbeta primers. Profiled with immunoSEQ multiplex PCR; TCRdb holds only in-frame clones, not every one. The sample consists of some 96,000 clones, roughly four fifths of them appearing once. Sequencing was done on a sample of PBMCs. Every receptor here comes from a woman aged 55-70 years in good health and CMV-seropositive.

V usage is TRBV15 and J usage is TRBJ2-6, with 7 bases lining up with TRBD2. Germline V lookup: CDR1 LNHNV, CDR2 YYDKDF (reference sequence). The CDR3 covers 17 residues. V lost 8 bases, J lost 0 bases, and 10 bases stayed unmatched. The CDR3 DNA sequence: TGTGCCACCGGGGTCAAGGGGAGGGTCTCTGGGGCCAACGTCCTGACTTTC. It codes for CATGVKGRVSGANVLTF.

In DNA, the CDR3 is TGTGCCTGGAGTTCTACGGGGACAGCAGGCAATCAGCCCCAGCATTTT. Translating gives CAWSSTGTAGNQPQHF. The chain couples TRBV30 to TRBJ1-5; 7 nucleotides align to TRBD1. The CDR3 totals 16 residues. Germline V gene lookup returns CDR1 GTSNPN and CDR2 SVGIG (reference sequence). V dropped 2 bases and J dropped 2; count of bases not matched to a gene: 9. Full variable domain (remainder filled in from reference TRBV30 and TRBJ1-5): SQTIHQWPATLVQPVGSPLSLECTVEGTSNPNLYWYRQAAGRGLQLLFYSVGIGQISSEVPQNLSASRPQDRQFILSSKKLLLSDSGFYLCAWSSTGTAGNQPQHFGDGTRLSIL.

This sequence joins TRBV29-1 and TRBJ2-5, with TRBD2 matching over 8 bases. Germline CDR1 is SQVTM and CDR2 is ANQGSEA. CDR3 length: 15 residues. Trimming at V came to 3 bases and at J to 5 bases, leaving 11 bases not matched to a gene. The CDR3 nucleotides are TGCAGCGTTGAGACCCTATCGGGCGGGAGGGAGACCCAGTACTTC. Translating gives CSVETLSGGRETQYF.

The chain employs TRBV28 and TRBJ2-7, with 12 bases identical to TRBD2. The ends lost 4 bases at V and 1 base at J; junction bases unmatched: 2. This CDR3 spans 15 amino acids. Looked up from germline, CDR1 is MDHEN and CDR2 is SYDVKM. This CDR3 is CASSSLAGGSYEQYF. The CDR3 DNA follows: TGTGCCAGCAGTTCTCTAGCGGGAGGGTCCTACGAGCAGTACTTC.

The CDR3 DNA reads TGCGCCAGCAGCTTGGATAGGGTCACCATTCCGGGACAGAATTCCTATGGCTACACCTTC. This gives the protein CASSLDRVTIPGQNSYGYTF. The V call is TRBV5-1, the J call TRBJ1-2; 7 nucleotides line up with TRBD1. The CDR3 is 20 residues long. The trim removed 0 bases at V and 4 bases at J, leaving 21 bases unmatched. The germline CDR1 and CDR2 sequences are SGHRS and YFSETQ.